This TCR beta chain comes out of a study of immune characteristics of hereditary and idiopathic chronic pancreatitis. Broadly, across the study: Local pancreatic immune cells and TCRbeta repertoires were profiled in hereditary and idiopathic chronic pancreatitis and were compared with control organ donor pancreases. TCRbeta sequencing included about five control pancreases, under 10 pancreases with hereditary chronic pancreatitis and roughly six pancreases with idiopathic chronic pancreatitis. The gDNA-based approach was selected because the approach required minimal in vitro experimental manipulation of T cells infiltrating the pancreas. General study outcomes and caveats: Differences in Vbeta-Jbeta gene family usage, including TRBV10, TRBV19, TRBV23 and TRBV5, were found between hereditary and idiopathic chronic pancreatitis. Numbers of productive TCR rearrangements correlated positively with disease severity scores among over 10 chronic pancreatitis patients. Because patient tissue could be obtained only at the time of TPIAT, differences in disease duration may have affected the immune findings. Both chronic pancreatitis groups showed significantly increased TCRbeta repertoire diversity and reduced clonality versus controls. Chronic pancreatitis caused by alcohol use was excluded from the study.

About this clone itself: It lacks a known antigen. One base away there is no much larger clone; base qualities are not given.

The germline V gene sets CDR1 to SGHVS and CDR2 to FNYEAQ. Trimmed from V: 4 bases; trimmed from J: 5 bases; junction bases lacking a gene match: 12. There are 16 amino acids in the CDR3, from cysteine to phenylalanine inclusive. Only the CDR3 region is kept as DNA, spanning 48 bases read in frame from base 1. The method behind the library was the immunoSEQ multiplex PCR assay. The TCRbeta CDR3 region and adjacent sequences were amplified and sequenced from pancreatic genomic DNA. The paper's processing steps were these. Productive clonality and productive rearrangement counts were measured along with repertoire diversity, which was expressed as a mean normalized Shannon-Wiener index. Control and chronic pancreatitis repertoire metrics were compared by means of the nonparametric Mann-Whitney U test. A shared clonotype was defined as a CDR3beta sequence with the same amino acid composition and length across subjects. Imported from immuneACCESS, the table was reduced by TCRdb to in-frame sequences with V and J called. These copies leave out some clones; in studies compared against another copy, an unresolved V gene accounts for under half, and the cause of the remainder is not known. V, J and clone size are those of that table, while D and trimming were read from the DNA. For this sample the table gives roughly 9,000 clones, of which about four fifths were detected only once. In total, the top ten clones hold 12% to 15% of the sample.

Pancreas tissue with chronic pancreatitis was obtained from patients having total pancreatectomy with islet autotransplantation (TPIAT). None of the chronic pancreatitis patients included in the study had a known history of diabetes. For TCRbeta sequencing, genomic DNA was extracted directly from bulk pancreas tissue, without T cell sorting. Idiopathic chronic pancreatitis patients had no particular identified cause of disease. Pancreas tissues from patients and organ donors were collected consecutively at two US centers. This sequence uses TRBV7-6 and TRBJ2-5; TRBD2 matches 8 bases in the middle. This clonotype originated in a human donor with chronic pancreatitis. Material for sequencing was pancreas tissue with idiopathic chronic pancreatitis. The cell subset or site label, as the study defines it: chronic pancreatitis without an identified cause. The sequenced DNA: TGTGCCAGCAGCTCGAAGGGGGGCATAGCGGGGGAGACCCAGTACTTC. This gives the protein CASSSKGGIAGETQYF.